This T cell receptor (beta chain) derives from a study of CD8 T cells in ankylosing spondylitis. Points from the study as a whole: Within matched ankylosing spondylitis synovial fluid, disease-linked clones were reportedly significantly enriched. Some of these motif variants have turned up before, in reports on reactive arthritis synovial fluid and blood. For ankylosing spondylitis blood, a TCR beta motif of under 10 highly homologous variants appeared characteristic. Disease-associated clones were CD8+ and fairly uncommon in peripheral blood.

TCRdb fed the 5' RACE reads into MiXCR, producing one record per CDR3 protein. Seen here are tens of thousands of distinct CDR3 sequences, roughly 11% observed once, and the top ten hold roughly 1.3%. This CDR3 is built from 13 residues. The V end lost 6 bases, the J end lost 6 bases, and 12 bases lay between the germline ends. Many counts were recorded for this clonotype. What it recognizes is unknown. This receptor was taken from a male donor with ankylosing spondylitis or in good health (not recorded which). The chain links TRBV12-3 or TRBV12-4 to TRBJ1-3; the D is unclear. Input material: blood, either unsorted or a sorted T cell fraction (not recorded which). In nucleotides, the CDR3 is TGTGCCAGCAGCGCTTGGGCTTTAAACACCATATATTTT. This codes for CASSAWALNTIYF.